This note documents a single T cell receptor beta chain sequence. Its matching antigen is unknown. The entry originates in a study of brain T cells in children with intractable seizures. General study results and limits: Patients' HCMV serostatus was unknown; virus specificity rests on CDR3 similarity alone.

The table came from immunoSEQ multiplex PCR; TCRdb's copy has only in-frame clones and leaves some out. The sample carries about 340,000 clones, 93% recorded once. Noted time point: blood from clinic visit 5 months post-surgery; TSC patient then seizure free. The sequenced cases were selected for having the highest brain T cell transcript signatures. The CDR3 spans 15 residues. CDR1 SEHNR and CDR2 FQNEAQ come from the germline V gene (reference sequence). V was pared by 4 bases and J by 0 bases, with 7 bases between. The sequence was collected from a boy less than two years old with tuberous sclerosis and intractable seizures. Sequencing was performed on peripheral blood, taken 4 to 6 months after surgery. V and J are TRBV7-9 and TRBJ1-6, with D unclear. CDR3 region: CASSYQSSYNSPLHF. DNA for the CDR3: TGTGCCAGCAGCTACCAGAGCTCCTATAATTCACCCCTCCACTTT.